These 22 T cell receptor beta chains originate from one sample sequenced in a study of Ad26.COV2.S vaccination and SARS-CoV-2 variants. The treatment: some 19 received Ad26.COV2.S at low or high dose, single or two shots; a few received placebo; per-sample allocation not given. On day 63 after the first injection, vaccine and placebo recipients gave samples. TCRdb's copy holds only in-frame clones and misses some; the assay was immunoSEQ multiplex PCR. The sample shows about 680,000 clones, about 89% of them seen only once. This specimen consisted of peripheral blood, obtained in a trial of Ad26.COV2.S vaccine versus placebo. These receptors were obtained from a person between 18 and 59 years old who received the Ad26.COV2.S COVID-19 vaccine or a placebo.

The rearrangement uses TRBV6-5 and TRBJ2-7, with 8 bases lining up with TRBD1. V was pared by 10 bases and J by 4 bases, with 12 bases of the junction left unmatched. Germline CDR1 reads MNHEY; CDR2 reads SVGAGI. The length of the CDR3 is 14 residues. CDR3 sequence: CATKDRDRIYEQYF. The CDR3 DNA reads TGTGCCACCAAAGACCGGGACAGGATTTACGAGCAGTACTTC.

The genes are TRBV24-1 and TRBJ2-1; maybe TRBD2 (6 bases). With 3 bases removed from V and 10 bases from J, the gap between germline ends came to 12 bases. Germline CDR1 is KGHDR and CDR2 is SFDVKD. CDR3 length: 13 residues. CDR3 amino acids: CATSDPLLAEQFF. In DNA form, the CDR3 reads TGTGCCACCAGTGATCCCCTTCTAGCGGAGCAGTTCTTC.

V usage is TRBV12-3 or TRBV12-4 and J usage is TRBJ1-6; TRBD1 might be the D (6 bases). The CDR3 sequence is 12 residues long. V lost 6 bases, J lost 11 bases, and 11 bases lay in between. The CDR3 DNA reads TGTGCCAGCAGAAACAGGGATCCACCCCTCCACTTT. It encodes CASRNRDPPLHF.

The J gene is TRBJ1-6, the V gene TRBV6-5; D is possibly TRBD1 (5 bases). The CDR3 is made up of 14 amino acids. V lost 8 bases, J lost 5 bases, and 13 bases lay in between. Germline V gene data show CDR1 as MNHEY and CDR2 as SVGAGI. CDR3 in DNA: TGTGCCAGCGAGACCGGGACCCATAATTCACCCCTCCACTTT. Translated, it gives CASETGTHNSPLHF.

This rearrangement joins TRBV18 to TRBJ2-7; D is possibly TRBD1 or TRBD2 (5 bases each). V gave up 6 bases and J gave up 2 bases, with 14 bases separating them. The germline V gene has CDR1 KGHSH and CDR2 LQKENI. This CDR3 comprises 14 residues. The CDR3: CASSRDQKPYEQYF. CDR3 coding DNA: TGTGCCAGCTCTCGGGACCAGAAGCCCTACGAGCAGTACTTC.

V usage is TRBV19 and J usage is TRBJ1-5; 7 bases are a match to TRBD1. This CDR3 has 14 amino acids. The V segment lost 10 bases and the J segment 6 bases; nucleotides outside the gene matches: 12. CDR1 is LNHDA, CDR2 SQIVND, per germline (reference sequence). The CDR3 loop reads CATDREGFGQPQHF. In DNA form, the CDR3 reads TGTGCCACCGACAGGGAAGGATTTGGTCAGCCCCAGCATTTT.

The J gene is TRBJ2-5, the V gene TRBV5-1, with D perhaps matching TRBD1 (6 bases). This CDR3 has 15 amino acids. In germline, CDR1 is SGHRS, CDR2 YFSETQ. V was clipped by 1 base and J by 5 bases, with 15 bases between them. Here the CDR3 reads CASSLLQGGMETQYF. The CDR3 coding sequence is TGCGCCAGCAGCTTGTTACAGGGTGGGATGGAGACCCAGTACTTC.

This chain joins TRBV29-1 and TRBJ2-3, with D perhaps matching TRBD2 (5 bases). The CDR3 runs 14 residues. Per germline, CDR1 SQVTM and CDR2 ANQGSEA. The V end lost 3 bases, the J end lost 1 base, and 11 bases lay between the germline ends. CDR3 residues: CSVEVTSGTDTQYF. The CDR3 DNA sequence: TGCAGCGTTGAGGTTACTAGTGGCACAGATACGCAGTATTTT.

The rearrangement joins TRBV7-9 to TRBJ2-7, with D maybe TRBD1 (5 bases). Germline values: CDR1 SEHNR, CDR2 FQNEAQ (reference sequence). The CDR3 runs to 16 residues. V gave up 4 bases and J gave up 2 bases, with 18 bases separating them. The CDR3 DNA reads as TGTGCCAGCAGCTCCCCACCACAGATGGGGCCCTACGAGCAGTACTTC. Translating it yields CASSSPPQMGPYEQYF.

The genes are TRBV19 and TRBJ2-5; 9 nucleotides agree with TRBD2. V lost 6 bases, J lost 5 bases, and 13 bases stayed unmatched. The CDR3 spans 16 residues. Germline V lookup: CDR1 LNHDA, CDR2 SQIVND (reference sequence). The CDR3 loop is CASSSEGGGASETQYF. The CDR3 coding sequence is TGTGCCAGTAGCTCCGAGGGCGGGGGGGCCAGCGAGACCCAGTACTTC.

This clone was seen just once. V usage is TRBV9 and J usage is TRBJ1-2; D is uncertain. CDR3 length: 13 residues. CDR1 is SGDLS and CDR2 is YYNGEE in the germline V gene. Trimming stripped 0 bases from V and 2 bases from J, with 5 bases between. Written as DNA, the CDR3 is TGTGCCAGCAGCGTAGTAGTCAACTATGGCTACACCTTC. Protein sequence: CASSVVVNYGYTF.

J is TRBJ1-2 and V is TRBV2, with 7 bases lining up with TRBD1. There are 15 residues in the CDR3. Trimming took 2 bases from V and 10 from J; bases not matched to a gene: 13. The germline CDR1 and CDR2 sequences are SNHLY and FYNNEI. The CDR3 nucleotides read TGTGCCAGCAGTGAATCCCGAAAGTCAGGGGGGCTCTACACCTTC. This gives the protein CASSESRKSGGLYTF.

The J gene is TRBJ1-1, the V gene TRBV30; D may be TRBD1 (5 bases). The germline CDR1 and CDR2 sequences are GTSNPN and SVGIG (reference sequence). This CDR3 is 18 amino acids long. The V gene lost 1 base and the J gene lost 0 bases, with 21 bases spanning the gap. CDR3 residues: CAWSAPSGGVNMNTEAFF. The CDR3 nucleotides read TGTGCCTGGAGTGCCCCCTCGGGAGGGGTGAACATGAACACTGAAGCTTTCTTT.

The CDR3 spells CASSPGRTGRTEAFF. The CDR3 nucleotides are TGTGCCAGCTCACCCGGCCGAACAGGTCGGACTGAAGCTTTCTTT. V gene TRBV18 combines with J gene TRBJ1-1, with a weak D call TRBD1 (5 bases). Trimming removed 3 bases from V and 5 bases from J, with 16 bases in between. Per germline, CDR1 KGHSH and CDR2 LQKENI. The CDR3 length is 15 residues.

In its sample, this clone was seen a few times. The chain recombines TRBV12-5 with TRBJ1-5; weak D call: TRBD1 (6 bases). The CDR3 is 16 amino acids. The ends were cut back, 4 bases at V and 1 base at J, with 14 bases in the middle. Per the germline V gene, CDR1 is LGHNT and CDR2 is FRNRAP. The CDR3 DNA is TGTGCTAGTGGTTCCGGGGGCATGGGGAGCAATCAGCCCCAGCATTTT. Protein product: CASGSGGMGSNQPQHF.

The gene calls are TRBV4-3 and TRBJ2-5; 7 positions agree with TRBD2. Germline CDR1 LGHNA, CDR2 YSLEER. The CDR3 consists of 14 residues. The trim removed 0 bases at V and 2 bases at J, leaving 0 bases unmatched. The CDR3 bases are TGCGCCAGCAGCCAAGAGCGGGGGCAAGAGACCCAGTACTTC. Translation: CASSQERGQETQYF.

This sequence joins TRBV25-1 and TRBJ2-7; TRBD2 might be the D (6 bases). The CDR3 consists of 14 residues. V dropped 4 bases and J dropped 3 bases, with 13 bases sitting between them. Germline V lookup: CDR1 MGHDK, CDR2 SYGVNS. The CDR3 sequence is CASSGSGGGYEQYF. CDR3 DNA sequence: TGTGCCAGCAGTGGTAGCGGAGGAGGCTACGAGCAGTACTTC.

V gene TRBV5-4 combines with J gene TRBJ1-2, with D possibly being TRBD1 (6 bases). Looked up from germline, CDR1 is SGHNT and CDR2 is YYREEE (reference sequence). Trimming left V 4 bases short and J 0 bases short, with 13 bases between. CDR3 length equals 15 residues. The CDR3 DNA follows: TGTGCCAGCAGCCCGGGGGGGGCCTCTAACTATGGCTACACCTTC. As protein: CASSPGGASNYGYTF.

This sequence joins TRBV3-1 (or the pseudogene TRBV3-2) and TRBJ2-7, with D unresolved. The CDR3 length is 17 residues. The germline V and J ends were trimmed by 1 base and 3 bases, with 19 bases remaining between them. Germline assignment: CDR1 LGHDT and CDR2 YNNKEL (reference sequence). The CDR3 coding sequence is TGTGCCAGCAGCCAAGTTTCCGGGCGGACCTACAACTACGAGCAGTACTTC. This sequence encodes CASSQVSGRTYNYEQYF.

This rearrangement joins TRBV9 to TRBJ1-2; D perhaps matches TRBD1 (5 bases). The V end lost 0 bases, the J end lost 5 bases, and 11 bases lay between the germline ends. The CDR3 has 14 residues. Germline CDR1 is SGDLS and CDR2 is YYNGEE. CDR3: CASSVGPGEYGYTF. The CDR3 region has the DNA TGTGCCAGCAGCGTAGGGCCGGGGGAGTATGGCTACACCTTC. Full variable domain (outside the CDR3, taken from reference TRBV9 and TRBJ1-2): DSGVTQTPKHLITATGQRVTLRCSPRSGDLSVYWYQQSLDQGLQFLIQYYNGEERAKGNILERFSAQQFPDLHSELNLSSLELGDSALYFCASSVGPGEYGYTFGSGTRLTVV.

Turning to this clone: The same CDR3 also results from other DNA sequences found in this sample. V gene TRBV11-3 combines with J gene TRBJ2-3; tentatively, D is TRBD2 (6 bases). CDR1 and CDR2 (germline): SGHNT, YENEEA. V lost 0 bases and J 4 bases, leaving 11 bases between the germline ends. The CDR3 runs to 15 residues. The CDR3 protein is CASSLDGGAADTQYF. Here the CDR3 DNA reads TGTGCCAGCAGCTTAGATGGCGGGGCGGCAGATACGCAGTATTTT.

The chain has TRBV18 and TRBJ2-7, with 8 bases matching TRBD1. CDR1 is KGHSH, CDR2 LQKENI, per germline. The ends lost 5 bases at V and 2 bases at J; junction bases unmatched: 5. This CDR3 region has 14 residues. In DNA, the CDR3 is TGTGCCAGCTCAGAGGGACAGGACCCCTACGAGCAGTACTTC. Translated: CASSEGQDPYEQYF.